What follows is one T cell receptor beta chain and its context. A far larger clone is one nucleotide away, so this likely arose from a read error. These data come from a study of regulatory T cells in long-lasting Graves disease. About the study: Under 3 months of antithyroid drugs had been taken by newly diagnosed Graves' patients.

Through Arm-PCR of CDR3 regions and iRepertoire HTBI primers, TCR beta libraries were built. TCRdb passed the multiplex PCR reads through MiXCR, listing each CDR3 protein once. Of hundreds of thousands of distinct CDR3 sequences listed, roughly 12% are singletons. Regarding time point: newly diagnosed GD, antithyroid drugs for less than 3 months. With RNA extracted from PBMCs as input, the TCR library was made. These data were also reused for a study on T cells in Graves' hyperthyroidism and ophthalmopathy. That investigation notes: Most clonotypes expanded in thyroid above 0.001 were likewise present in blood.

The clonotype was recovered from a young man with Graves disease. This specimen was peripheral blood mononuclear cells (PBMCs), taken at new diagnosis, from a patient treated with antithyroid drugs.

CDR3 bases: TGTGCCAGCAGCTTTATGGGGGACAATGAGCAGTACTTC. Its translation: CASSFMGDNEQYF. V and J are TRBV11-2 and TRBJ2-7; D might be TRBD1 (6 bases). Germline values: CDR1 SGHAT, CDR2 FQNNGV. The length of the CDR3 is 13 residues. V was cut by 3 bases and J by 7 bases, with 13 bases left in between.